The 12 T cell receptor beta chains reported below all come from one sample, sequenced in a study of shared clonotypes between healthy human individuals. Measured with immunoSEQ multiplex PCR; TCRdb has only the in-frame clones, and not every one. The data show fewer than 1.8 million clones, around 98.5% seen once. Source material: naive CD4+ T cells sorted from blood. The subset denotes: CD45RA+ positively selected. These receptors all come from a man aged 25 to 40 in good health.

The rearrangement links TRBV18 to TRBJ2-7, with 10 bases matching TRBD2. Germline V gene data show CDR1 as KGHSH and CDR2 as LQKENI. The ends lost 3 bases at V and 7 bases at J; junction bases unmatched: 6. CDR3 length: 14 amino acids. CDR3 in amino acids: CASSPQREGREQYF. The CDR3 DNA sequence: TGTGCCAGCTCACCCCAGCGGGAGGGAAGGGAGCAGTACTTC.

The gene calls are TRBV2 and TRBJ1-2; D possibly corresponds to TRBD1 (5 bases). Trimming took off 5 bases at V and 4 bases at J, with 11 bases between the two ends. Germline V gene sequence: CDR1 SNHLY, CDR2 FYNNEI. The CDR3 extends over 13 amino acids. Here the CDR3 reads CASSRDGSYGYTF. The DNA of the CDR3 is TGTGCCAGCAGTAGGGACGGCTCCTATGGCTACACCTTC.

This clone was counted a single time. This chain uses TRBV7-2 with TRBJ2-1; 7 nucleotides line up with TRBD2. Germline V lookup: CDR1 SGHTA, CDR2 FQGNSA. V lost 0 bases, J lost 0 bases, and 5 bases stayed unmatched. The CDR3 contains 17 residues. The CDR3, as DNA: TGTGCCAGCAGCTTAGCGGGGAGGGTTAGCTCCTACAATGAGCAGTTCTTC. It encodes CASSLAGRVSSYNEQFF.

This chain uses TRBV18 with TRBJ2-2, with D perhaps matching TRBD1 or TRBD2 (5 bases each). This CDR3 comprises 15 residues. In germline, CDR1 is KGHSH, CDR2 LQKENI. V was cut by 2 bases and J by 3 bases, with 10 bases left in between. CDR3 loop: CASSPEGPYTGELFF. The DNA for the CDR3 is TGTGCCAGCTCACCAGAGGGACCGTACACCGGGGAGCTGTTTTTT.

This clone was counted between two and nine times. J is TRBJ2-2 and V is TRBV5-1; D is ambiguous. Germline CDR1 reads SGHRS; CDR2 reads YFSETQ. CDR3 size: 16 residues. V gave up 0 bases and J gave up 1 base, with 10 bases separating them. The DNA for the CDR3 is TGCGCCAGCAGCTTGGCCGCAAGCCAGAACACCGGGGAGCTGTTTTTT. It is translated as CASSLAASQNTGELFF.

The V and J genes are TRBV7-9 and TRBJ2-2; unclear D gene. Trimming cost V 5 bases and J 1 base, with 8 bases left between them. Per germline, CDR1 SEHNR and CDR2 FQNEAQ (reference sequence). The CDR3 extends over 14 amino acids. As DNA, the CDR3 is TGTGCCAGCAGCACGACACAGAACACCGGGGAGCTGTTTTTT. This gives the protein CASSTTQNTGELFF.

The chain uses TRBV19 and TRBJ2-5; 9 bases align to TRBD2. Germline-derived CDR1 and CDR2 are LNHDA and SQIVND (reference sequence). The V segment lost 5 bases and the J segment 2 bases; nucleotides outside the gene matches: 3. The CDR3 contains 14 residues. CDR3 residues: CASSSTSGQETQYF. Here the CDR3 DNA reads TGTGCCAGTAGTTCCACTAGCGGGCAAGAGACCCAGTACTTC.

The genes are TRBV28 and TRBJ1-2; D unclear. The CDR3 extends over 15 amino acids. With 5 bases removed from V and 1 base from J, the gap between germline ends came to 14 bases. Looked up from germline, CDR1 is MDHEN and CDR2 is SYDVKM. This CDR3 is CASSTPGSRNYGYTF. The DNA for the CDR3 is TGTGCCAGCAGTACCCCCGGCTCCCGTAACTATGGCTACACCTTC.

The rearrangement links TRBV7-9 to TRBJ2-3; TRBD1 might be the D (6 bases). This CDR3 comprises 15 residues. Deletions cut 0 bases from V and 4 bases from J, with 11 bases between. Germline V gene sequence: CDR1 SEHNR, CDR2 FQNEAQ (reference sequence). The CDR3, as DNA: TGTGCCAGCAGCTTAGCGGGGGCGATAGCAGATACGCAGTATTTT. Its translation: CASSLAGAIADTQYF.

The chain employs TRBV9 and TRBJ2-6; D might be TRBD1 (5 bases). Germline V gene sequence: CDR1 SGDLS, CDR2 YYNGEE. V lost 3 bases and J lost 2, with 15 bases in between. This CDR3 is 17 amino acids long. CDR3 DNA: TGTGCCAGCAGCGATGTCCCTCTGGGGCCTGGGGCCAACGTCCTGACTTTC. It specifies CASSDVPLGPGANVLTF.

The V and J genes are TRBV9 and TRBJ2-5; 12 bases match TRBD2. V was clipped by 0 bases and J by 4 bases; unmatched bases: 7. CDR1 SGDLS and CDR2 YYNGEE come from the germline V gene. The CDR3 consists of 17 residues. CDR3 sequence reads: CASSVASGLAGRETQYF. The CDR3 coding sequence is TGTGCCAGCAGCGTAGCATCTGGACTAGCGGGACGAGAGACCCAGTACTTC. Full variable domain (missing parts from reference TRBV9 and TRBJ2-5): DSGVTQTPKHLITATGQRVTLRCSPRSGDLSVYWYQQSLDQGLQFLIQYYNGEERAKGNILERFSAQQFPDLHSELNLSSLELGDSALYFCASSVASGLAGRETQYFGPGTRLLVL.

CDR3 coding DNA: TGCAGCGTTCTACAGGGTAAAAACATTCAGTACTTC. It yields the protein CSVLQGKNIQYF. The gene calls are TRBV29-1 and TRBJ2-4; TRBD1 might be the D (6 bases). V lost 5 bases and J lost 4, with 9 bases in between. The CDR3 has 12 amino acids. Germline-derived CDR1 and CDR2 are SQVTM and ANQGSEA.